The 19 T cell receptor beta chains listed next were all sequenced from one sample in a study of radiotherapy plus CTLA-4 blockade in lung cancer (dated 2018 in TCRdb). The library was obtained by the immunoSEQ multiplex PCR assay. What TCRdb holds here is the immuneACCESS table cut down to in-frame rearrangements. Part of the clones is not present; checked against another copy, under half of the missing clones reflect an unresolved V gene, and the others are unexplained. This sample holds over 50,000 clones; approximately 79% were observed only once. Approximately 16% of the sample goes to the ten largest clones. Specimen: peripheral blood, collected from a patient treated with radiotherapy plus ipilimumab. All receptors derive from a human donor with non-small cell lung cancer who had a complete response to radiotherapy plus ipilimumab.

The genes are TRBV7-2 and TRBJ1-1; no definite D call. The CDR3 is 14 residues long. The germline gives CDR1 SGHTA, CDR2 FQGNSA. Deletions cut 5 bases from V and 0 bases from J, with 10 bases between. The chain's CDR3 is CASSRNSMNTEAFF. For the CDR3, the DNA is TGTGCCAGCAGCCGAAACTCGATGAACACTGAAGCTTTCTTT. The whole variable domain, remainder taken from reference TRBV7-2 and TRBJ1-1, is GAGVSQSPSNKVTEKGKDVELRCDPISGHTALYWYRQSLGQGLEFLIYFQGNSAPDKSGLPSDRFSAERTGGSVSTLTIQRTQQEDSAVYLCASSRNSMNTEAFFGQGTRLTVV.

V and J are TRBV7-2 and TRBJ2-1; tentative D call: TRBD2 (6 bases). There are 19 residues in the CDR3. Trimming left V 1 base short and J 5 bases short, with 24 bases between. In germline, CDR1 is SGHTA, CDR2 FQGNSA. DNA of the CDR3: TGTGCCAGCAGCTTAGGGGCCCCTTGGCGCGGGGTTCCCCACAATGAGCAGTTCTTC. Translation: CASSLGAPWRGVPHNEQFF.

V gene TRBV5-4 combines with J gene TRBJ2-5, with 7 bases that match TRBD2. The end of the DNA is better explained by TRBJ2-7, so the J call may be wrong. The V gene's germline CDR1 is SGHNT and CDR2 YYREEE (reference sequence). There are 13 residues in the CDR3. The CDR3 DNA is TGTGCCAGCAGCTTGGAAAGGGAGGGCGAGCAGTACTTC. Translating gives CASSLEREGEQYF.

The CDR3 loop reads CASSVLGGRGTDTQYF. CDR3 DNA sequence: TGTGCCAGCAGCGTTTTAGGGGGAAGAGGCACAGATACGCAGTATTTT. The rearrangement uses TRBV9 and TRBJ2-3; a possible D gene is TRBD1 (6 bases). From germline, CDR1 is SGDLS and CDR2 YYNGEE. The CDR3 length is 16 residues. V lost 2 bases, J lost 1 base, and 14 bases lay in between.

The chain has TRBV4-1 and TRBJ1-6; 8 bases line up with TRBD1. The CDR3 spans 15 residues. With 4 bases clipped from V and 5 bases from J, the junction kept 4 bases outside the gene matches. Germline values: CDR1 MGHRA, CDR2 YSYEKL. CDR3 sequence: CASSLRQGNNSPLHF. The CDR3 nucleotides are TGCGCCAGCAGCCTCCGACAGGGGAATAATTCACCCCTCCACTTT.

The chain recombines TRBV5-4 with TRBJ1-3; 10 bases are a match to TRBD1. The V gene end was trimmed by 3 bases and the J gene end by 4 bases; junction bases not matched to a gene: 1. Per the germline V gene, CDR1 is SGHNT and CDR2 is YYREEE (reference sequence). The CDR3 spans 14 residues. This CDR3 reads CASSWDRGGNTIYF. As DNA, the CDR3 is TGTGCCAGCAGCTGGGACAGGGGAGGAAACACCATATATTTT.

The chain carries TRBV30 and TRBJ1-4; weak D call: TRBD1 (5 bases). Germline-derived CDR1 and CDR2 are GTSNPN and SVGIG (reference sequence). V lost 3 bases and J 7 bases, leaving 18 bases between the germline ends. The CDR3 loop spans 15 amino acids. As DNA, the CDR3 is TGTGCCTGGAGCACACAGACTCCTACAGGTGAAAAACTGTTTTTT. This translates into CAWSTQTPTGEKLFF.

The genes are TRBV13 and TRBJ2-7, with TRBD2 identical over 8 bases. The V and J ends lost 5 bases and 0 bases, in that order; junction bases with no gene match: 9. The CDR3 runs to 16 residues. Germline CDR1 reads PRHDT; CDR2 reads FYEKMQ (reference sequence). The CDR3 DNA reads TGTGCCAGCAGCCCGGGAGGGGCACGAGCCTCCTACGAGCAGTACTTC. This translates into CASSPGGARASYEQYF. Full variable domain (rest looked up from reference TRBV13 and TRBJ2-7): AAGVIQSPRHLIKEKRETATLKCYPIPRHDTVYWYQQGPGQDPQFLISFYEKMQSDKGSIPDRFSAQQFSDYHSELNMSSLELGDSALYFCASSPGGARASYEQYFGPGTRLTVT.

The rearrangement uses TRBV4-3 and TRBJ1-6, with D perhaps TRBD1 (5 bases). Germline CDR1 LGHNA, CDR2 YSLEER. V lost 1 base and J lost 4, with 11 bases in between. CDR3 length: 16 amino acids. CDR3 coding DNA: TGCGCCAGCAGCCAAGGATCAGGGCCATATAATTCACCCCTCCACTTT. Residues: CASSQGSGPYNSPLHF.

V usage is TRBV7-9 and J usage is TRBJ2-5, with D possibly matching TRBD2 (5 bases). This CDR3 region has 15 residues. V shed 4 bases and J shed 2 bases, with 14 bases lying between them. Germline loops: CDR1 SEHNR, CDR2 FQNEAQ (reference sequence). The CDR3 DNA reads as TGTGCCAGCAGCTCCCCCGGCGGGCTGCAAGAGACCCAGTACTTC. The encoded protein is CASSSPGGLQETQYF.

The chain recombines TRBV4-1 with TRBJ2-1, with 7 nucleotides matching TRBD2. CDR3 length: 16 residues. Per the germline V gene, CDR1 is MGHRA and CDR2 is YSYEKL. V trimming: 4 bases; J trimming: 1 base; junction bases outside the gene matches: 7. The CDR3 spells CASSPPREVSYNEQFF. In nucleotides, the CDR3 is TGCGCCAGCAGCCCCCCCCGGGAGGTTTCCTACAATGAGCAGTTCTTC.

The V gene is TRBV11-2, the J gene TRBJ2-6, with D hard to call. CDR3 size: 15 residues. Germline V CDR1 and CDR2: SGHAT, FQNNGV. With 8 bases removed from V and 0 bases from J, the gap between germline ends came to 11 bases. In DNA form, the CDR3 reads TGTGCCAGCCACAGATCCAGCTCTGGGGCCAACGTCCTGACTTTC. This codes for CASHRSSSGANVLTF.

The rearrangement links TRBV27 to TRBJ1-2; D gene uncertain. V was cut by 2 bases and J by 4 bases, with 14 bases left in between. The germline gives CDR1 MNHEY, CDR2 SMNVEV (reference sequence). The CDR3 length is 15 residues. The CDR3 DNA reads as TGTGCCAGCAGTTTAGTAGGCGGTCGGGGCTATGGCTACACCTTC. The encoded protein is CASSLVGGRGYGYTF.

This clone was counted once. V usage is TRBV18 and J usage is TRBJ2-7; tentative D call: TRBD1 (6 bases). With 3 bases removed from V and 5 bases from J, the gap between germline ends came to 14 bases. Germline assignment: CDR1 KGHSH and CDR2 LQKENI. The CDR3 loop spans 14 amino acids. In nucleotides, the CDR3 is TGTGCCAGCTCACCCAGTTTCAGGGGCCACGAGCAGTACTTC. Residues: CASSPSFRGHEQYF. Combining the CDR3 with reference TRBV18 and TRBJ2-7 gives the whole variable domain NAGVMQNPRHLVRRRGQEARLRCSPMKGHSHVYWYRQLPEEGLKFMVYLQKENIIDESGMPKERFSAEFPKEGPSILRIQQVVRGDSAAYFCASSPSFRGHEQYFGPGTRLTVT.

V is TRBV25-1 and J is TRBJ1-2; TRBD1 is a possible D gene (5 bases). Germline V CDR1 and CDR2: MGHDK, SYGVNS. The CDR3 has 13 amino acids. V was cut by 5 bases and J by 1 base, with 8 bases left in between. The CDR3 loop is CASSPRVNYGYTF. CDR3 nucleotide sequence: TGTGCCAGCAGTCCCAGGGTTAACTATGGCTACACCTTC.

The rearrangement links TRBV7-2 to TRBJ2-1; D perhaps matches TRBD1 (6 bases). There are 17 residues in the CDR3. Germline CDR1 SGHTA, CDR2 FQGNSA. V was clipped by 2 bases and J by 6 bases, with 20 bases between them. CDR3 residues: CASSLKRGFGGSNEQFF. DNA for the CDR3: TGTGCCAGCAGCTTAAAGAGGGGGTTTGGGGGATCCAATGAGCAGTTCTTC.

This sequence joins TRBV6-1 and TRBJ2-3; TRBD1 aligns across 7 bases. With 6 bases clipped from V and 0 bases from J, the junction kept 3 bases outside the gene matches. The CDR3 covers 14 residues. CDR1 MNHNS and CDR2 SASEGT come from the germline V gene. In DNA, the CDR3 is TGTGCCAGCAGGGGACAGCCTAGCACAGATACGCAGTATTTT. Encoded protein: CASRGQPSTDTQYF.

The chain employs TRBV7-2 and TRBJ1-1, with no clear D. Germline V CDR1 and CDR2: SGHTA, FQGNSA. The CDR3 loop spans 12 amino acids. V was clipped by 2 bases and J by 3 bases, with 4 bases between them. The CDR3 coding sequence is TGTGCCAGCAGCTTATACTACACTGAAGCTTTCTTT. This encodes CASSLYYTEAFF.

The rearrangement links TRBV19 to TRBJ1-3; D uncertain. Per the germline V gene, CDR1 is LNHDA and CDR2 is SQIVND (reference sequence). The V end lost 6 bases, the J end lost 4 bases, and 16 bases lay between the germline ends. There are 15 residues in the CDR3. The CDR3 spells CASRLVGVGGNTIYF. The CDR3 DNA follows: TGTGCCAGTAGACTAGTCGGGGTCGGAGGAAACACCATATATTTT.